This T cell receptor beta chain is drawn from a study of T-cell memory formation after mild COVID-19. Study outcomes and limitations: The pre-infection memory compartment contained some responding clones, suggesting cross-reactive memory joined.

This CDR3 contains 12 residues. Deletions cut 2 bases from V and 8 bases from J, with 9 bases between. TCRdb called the 5' RACE reads again in MiXCR, with one record for every CDR3 protein. The sample records about 250,000 distinct CDR3 sequences, under 20% being singletons. Concerning this clonotype itself: Antigen unknown.

The chain is built from TRBV12-3 or TRBV12-4 and TRBJ1-1; no clear D. The clonotype originates from a man between 18 and 29 years old who had mild COVID-19 (a few samples of this study predate the infection). Cell type and time point are not known. The sample was PBMCs or a T cell subset sorted from them (not recorded which). The CDR3 DNA is TGTGCCAGCAGTTTAAGGGTCGCGGAAGCTTTCTTT. Translated, it gives CASSLRVAEAFF.